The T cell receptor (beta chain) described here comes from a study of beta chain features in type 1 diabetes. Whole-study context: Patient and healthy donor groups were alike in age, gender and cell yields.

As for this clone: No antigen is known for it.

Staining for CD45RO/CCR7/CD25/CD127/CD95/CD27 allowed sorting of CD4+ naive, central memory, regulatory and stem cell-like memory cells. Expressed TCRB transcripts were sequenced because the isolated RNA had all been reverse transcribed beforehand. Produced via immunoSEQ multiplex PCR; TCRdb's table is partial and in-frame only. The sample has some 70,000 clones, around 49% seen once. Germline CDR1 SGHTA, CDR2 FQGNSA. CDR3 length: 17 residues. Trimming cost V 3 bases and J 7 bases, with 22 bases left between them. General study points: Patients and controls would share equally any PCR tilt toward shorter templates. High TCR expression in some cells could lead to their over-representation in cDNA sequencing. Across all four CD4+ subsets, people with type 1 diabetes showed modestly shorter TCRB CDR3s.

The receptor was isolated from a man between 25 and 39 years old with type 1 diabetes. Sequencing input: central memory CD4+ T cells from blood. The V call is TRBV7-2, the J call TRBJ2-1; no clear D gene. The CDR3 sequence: CASSFLLGLLPTNEQFF. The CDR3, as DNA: TGTGCCAGCAGCTTCCTACTGGGCCTACTCCCCACTAATGAGCAGTTCTTC.